This TCR beta chain was observed in a study of blood T cell repertoires in COVID-19. Repertoires were generated with immunoSEQ multiplex PCR, while TCRdb's copy carries only in-frame clones and drops some. This repertoire shows over 300,000 clones, 88% found once; its top ten account for around 0.97%. The origin of this receptor is a woman in her 30s with acute COVID-19. The sequencing input was PBMCs or T cells enriched from blood (not recorded which).

The CDR3 DNA sequence: TGTGCCACCAGTGATACGGGGACAGGGTCCTATGGCTACACCTTC. It encodes CATSDTGTGSYGYTF. V gene TRBV24-1 combines with J gene TRBJ1-2; TRBD1 matches at 9 bases. After removal of 3 bases from V and 4 bases from J, the junction contained 5 bases not matched to a gene. The length of the CDR3 is 15 residues. Germline assignment: CDR1 KGHDR and CDR2 SFDVKD.